The clone carrying this TCR beta chain was seen a few times. The method was immunoSEQ multiplex PCR; TCRdb's version includes in-frame clones alone and lacks a portion of them. This repertoire shows approximately 210,000 clones, about nine tenths found once; its top ten account for more than 1.5%. This CDR3 spans 12 amino acids. The V and J ends lost 11 bases and 8 bases, in that order; junction bases with no gene match: 10. CDR1 is LNHDA, CDR2 SQIVND, per germline (reference sequence). The sample is drawn from a study of blood T cell repertoires in COVID-19. This TCR derives from a man between 65 and 85 years old with acute or convalescent COVID-19. The genes are TRBV19 and TRBJ1-2; TRBD1 agrees at 8 bases. What was sequenced was peripheral blood. The CDR3: CAAKGQVLGYTF. As DNA, the CDR3 is TGTGCCGCAAAGGGACAGGTCTTAGGCTACACCTTC.